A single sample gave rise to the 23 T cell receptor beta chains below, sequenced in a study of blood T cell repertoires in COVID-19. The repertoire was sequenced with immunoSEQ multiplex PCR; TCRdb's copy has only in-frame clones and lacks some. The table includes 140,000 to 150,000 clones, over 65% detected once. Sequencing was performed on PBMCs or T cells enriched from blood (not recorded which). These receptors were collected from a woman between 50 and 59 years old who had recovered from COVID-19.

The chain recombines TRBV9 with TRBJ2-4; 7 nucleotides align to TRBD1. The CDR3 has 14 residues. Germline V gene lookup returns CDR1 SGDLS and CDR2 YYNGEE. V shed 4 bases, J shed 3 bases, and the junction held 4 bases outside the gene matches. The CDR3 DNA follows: TGTGCCAGCAGCAGAACAGGGGACAAAAACATTCAGTACTTC. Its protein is CASSRTGDKNIQYF.

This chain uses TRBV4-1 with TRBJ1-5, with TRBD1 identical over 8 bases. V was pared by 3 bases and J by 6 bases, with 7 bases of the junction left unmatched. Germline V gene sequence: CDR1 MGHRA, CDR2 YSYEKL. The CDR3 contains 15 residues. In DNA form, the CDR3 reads TGCGCCAGCAGCCACCTGGACAGGGAGTCTCAGCCCCAGCATTTT. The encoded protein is CASSHLDRESQPQHF.

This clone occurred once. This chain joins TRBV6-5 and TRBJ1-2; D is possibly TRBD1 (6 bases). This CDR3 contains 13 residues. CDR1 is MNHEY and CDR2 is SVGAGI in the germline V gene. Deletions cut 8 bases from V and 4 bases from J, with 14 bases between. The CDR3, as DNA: TGTGCCAGCTCCGATGAAGGGGGCTATGGCTACACCTTC. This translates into CASSDEGGYGYTF.

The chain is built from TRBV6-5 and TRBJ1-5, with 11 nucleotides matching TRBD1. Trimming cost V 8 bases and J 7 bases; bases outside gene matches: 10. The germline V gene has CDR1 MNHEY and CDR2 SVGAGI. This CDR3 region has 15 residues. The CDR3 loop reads CASADRTGGRQPQHF. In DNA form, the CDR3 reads TGTGCCAGCGCGGACCGGACAGGGGGCCGCCAGCCCCAGCATTTT.

In DNA form, the CDR3 reads TGTGCCAGCAGCCCATTAGCGGGGGTTTACGAAAAACTGTTTTTT. This encodes CASSPLAGVYEKLFF. This rearrangement joins TRBV28 to TRBJ1-4, with D tentatively TRBD1 (5 bases). This CDR3 is 15 amino acids long. Germline V lookup: CDR1 MDHEN, CDR2 SYDVKM. Trimming left V 6 bases short and J 8 bases short, with 19 bases between.

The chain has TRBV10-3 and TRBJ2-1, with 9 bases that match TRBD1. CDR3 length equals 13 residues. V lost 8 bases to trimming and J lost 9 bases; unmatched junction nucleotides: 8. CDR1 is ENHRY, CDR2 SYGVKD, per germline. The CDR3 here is CAIADRGDGEQFF. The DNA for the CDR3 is TGTGCCATCGCGGACAGGGGCGACGGTGAGCAGTTCTTC.

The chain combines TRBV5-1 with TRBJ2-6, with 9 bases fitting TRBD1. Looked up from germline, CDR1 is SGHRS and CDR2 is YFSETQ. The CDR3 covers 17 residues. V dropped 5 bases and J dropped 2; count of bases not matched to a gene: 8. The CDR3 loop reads CASRPGQGRPGANVLTF. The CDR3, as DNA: TGCGCCAGCAGACCGGGACAGGGAAGGCCTGGGGCCAACGTCCTGACTTTC.

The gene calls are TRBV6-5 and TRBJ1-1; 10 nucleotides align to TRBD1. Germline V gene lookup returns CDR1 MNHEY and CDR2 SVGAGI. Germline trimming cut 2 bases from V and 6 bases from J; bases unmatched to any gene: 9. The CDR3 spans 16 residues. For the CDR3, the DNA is TGTGCCAGCAGTTACCCGAAGACAGGGGGCAGCTCTGAAGCTTTCTTT. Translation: CASSYPKTGGSSEAFF.

CDR3 amino acids: CASRISDRERSYEQYV. DNA for the CDR3: TGTGCCAGCAGAATCTCTGACAGGGAGAGGTCCTACGAGCAGTACGTC. The gene calls are TRBV5-6 and TRBJ2-7, with 7 bases aligning to TRBD1. V trimming: 5 bases; J trimming: 1 base; junction bases outside the gene matches: 12. CDR3 length: 16 amino acids. Germline CDR1 and CDR2: SGHDT and YYEEEE.

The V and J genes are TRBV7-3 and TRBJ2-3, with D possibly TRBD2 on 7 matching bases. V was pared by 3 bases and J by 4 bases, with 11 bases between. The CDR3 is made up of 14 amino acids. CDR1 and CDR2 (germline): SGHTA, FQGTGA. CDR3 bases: TGTGCCAGCAGCTTTGGGGGGGCCTCAGATACGCAGTATTTT. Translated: CASSFGGASDTQYF.

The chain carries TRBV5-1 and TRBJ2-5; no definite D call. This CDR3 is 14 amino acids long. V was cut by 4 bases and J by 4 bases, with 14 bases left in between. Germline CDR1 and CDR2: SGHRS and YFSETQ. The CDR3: CASSPKSSRETQYF. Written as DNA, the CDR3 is TGCGCCAGCAGCCCCAAATCCTCGCGAGAGACCCAGTACTTC.

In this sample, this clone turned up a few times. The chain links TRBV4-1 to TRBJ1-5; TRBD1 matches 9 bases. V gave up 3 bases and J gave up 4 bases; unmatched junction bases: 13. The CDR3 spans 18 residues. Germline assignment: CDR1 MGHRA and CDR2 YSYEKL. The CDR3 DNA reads TGCGCCAGCAGCCATGAGCCCGGGACAGGGTGGGGGAATCAGCCCCAGCATTTT. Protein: CASSHEPGTGWGNQPQHF.

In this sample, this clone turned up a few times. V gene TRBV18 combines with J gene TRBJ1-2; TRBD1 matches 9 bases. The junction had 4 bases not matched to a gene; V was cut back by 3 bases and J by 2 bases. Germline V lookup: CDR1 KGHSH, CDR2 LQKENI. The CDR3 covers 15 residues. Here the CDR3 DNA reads TGTGCCAGCTCACCTATGGACAGGGGAAACTATGGCTACACCTTC. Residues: CASSPMDRGNYGYTF.

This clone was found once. For the CDR3, the DNA is TGTGCCAGCAGCTTGGGACAGCTCTATGGCTACACCTTC. Amino acid sequence: CASSLGQLYGYTF. The V gene is TRBV5-6, the J gene TRBJ1-2, with D perhaps matching TRBD1 (5 bases). CDR3 length: 13 residues. V was clipped by 0 bases and J by 4 bases, with 7 bases between them. Per germline, CDR1 SGHDT and CDR2 YYEEEE.

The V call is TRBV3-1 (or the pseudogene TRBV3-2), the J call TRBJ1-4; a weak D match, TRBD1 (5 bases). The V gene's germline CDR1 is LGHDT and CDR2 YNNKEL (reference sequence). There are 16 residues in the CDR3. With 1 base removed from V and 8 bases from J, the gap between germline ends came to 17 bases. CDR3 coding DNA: TGTGCCAGCAGCCAAGTGGGAGGGGCCGAGGGGGAAAAACTGTTTTTT. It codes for CASSQVGGAEGEKLFF.

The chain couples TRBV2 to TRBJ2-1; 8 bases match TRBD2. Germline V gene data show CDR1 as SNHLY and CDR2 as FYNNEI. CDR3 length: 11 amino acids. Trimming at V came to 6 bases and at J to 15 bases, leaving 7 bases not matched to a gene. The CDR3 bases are TGTGCCAGCAGCGGAGGACTAGCCCGGTTCTTC. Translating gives CASSGGLARFF.

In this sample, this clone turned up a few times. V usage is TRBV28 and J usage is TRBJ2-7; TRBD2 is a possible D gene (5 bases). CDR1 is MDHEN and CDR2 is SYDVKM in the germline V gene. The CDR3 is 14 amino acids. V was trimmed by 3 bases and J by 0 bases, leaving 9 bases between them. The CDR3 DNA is TGTGCCAGCAGTTTTTTCGGGGTCTCCTACGAGCAGTACTTC. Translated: CASSFFGVSYEQYF.

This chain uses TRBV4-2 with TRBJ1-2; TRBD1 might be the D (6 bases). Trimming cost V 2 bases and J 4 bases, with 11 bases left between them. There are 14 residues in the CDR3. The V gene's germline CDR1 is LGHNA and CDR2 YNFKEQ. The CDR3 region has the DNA TGTGCCAGCAGCCAACCCGGGACACCCTATGGCTACACCTTC. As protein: CASSQPGTPYGYTF.

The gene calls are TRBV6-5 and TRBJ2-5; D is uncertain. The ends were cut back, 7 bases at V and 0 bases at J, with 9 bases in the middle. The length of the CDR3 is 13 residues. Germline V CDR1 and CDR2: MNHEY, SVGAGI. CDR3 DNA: TGTGCCAGCACCTCAGAATACCAAGAGACCCAGTACTTC. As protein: CASTSEYQETQYF.

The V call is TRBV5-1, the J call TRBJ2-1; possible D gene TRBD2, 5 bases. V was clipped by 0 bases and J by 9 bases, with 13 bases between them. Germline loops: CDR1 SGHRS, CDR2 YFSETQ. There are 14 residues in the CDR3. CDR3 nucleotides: TGCGCCAGCAGCTTGGTTCGGGAATTCACTGAGCAGTTCTTC. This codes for CASSLVREFTEQFF.

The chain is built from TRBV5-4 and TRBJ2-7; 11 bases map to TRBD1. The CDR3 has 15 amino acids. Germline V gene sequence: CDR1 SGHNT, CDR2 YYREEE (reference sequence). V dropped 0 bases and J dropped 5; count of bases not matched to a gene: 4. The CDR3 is CASSLGGTGGDEQYF. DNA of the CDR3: TGTGCCAGCAGCTTGGGCGGGACAGGGGGTGACGAGCAGTACTTC.

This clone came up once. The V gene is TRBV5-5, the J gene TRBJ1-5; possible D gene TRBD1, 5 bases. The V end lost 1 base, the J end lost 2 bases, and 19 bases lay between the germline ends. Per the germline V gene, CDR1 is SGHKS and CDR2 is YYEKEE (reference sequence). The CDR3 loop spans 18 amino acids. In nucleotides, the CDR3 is TGTGCCAGCAGCTTGCTGGTTGGGCAGGGTCGGGGCAATCAGCCCCAGCATTTT. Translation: CASSLLVGQGRGNQPQHF.

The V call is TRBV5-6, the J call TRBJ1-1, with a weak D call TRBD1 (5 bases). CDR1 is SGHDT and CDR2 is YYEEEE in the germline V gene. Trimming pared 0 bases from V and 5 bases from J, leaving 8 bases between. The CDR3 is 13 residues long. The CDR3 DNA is TGTGCCAGCAGCTTGGTAGGGGAAACTGAAGCTTTCTTT. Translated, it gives CASSLVGETEAFF.